This T cell receptor beta chain emerged from a study of blood T cell repertoires in COVID-19. CDR3 length: 14 residues. V was pared by 1 base and J by 4 bases, with 8 bases between. Germline CDR1 reads SGHTA; CDR2 reads FQGTGA. Among Cohort 3 donors, those recovered had two negative PCRs, clearance, or symptom resolution. Clones were sequenced by immunoSEQ multiplex PCR, and TCRdb holds only the in-frame ones, with some missing. The repertoire holds 300,000 to 400,000 clones, with around 90% as singletons. This clone was found once. The TCR originated in a woman between 18 and 29 years old who had recovered from COVID-19. V usage is TRBV7-3 and J usage is TRBJ2-1; tentatively, D is TRBD2 (5 bases). Sequencing was performed on PBMCs or T cells enriched from blood (not recorded which). The CDR3 bases are TGTGCCAGCAGCTTAAACGGAGGTTACAATGAGCAGTTCTTC. It codes for CASSLNGGYNEQFF.